In this sample, the clone carrying this TCR beta chain turned up once. Its antigen remains unidentified. This sample is drawn from a study of vaccination and CD4 T cells after COVID-19. Study background: Overlapping spike peptides from SARS-CoV-2, HCoV-NL63, HCoV-OC43 and HCoV-229E served to stimulate the cells.

As to treatment: roughly ten-day PBMC culture with coronavirus spike peptide pools or control peptides (ViraFEST assay). The CDR3 loop spans 15 amino acids. The V gene end was trimmed by 2 bases and the J gene end by 9 bases; junction bases not matched to a gene: 7. With the Oncomine TCR Beta short-read assay, DNA from cultured CD4+ T cells was sequenced. TCRdb processed the PCR reads anew with MiXCR; each CDR3 protein has one entry. Of nearly 15,000 distinct CDR3 sequences in the sample, approximately 80% were seen once. The TCR comes from a human donor who received a COVID-19 vaccine. J is TRBJ2-1 and V is TRBV12-3 or TRBV12-4, with 10 bases identical to TRBD2. The sequences come from CD4+ T cells from blood, cultured in vitro, collected after SARS-CoV-2 vaccination. For the CDR3, the DNA is TGTGCCAGCAGTTTAAGGAGCGGGGGGGCCCTTGAGCAGTTCTTC. Translation: CASSLRSGGALEQFF.